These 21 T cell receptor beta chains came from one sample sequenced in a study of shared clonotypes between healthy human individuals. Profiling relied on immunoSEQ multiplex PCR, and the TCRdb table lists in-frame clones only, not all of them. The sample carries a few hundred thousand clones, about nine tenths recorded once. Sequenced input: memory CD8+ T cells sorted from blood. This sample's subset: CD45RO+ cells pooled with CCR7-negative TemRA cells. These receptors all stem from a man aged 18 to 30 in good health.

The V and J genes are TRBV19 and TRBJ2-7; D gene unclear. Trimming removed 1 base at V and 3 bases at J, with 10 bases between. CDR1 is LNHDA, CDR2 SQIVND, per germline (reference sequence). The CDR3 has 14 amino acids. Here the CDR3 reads CASSIAAVGYEQYF. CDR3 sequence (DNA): TGTGCCAGTAGTATAGCAGCTGTTGGCTACGAGCAGTACTTC.

The CDR3 region is CASLDTEAFF. CDR3 coding DNA: TGTGCCAGCTTGGACACTGAAGCTTTCTTT. This chain connects TRBV2 to TRBJ1-1; unclear D gene. Looked up from germline, CDR1 is SNHLY and CDR2 is FYNNEI. CDR3 size: 10 residues. The V end was cut by 8 bases, the J end by 3 bases, with 4 bases between.

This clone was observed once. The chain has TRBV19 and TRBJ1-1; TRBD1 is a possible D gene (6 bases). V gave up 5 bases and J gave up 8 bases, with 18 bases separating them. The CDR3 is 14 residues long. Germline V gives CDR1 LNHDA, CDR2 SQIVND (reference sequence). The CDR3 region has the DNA TGTGCCAGTAGTCCCTTATACAGGGTGGAGGAAGCTTTCTTT. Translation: CASSPLYRVEEAFF.

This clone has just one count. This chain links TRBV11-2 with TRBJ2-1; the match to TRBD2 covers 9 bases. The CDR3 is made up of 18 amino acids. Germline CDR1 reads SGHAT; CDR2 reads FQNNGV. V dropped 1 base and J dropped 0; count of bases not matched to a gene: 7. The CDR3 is CASSLGLAALSSYNEQFF. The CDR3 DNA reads TGTGCCAGCAGCTTAGGACTAGCGGCTTTAAGCTCCTACAATGAGCAGTTCTTC.

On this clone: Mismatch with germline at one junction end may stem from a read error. The CDR3 here is CASSLVDRGPDFQETQYF. The CDR3 region has the DNA TGTGCTAGCAGCTTAGTGGACAGGGGGCCGGACTTCCAAGAGACCCAGTACTTC. This chain joins TRBV7-7 and TRBJ2-5, with 11 bases fitting TRBD1. The germline gives CDR1 SSHAT, CDR2 FNYEAQ (reference sequence). This CDR3 region has 18 residues.

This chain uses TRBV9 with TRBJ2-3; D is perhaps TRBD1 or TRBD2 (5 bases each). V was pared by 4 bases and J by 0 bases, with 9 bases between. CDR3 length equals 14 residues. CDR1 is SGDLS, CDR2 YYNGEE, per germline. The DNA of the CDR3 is TGTGCCAGCAGCCGACAGCGGAGCACAGATACGCAGTATTTT. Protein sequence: CASSRQRSTDTQYF.

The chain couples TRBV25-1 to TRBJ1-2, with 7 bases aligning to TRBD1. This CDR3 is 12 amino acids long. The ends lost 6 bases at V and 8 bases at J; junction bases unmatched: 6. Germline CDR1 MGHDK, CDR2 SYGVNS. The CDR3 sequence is CASRIKGAGYTF. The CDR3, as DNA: TGTGCCAGCAGGATAAAGGGGGCGGGCTACACCTTC.

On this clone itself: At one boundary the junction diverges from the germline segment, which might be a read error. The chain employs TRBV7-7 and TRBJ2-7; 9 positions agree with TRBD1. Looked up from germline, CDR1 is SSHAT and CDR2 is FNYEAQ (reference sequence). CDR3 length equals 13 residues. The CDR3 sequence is CASSPGTGSEQYF. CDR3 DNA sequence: TGTGCTAGCAGCCCCGGGACAGGGAGCGAGCAGTACTTC.

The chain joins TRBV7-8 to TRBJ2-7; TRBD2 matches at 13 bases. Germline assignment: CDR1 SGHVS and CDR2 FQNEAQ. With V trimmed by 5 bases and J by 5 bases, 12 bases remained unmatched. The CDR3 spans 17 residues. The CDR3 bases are TGTGCCAGCAGCCTTACTAGCGGGGGGGCCCGTCGTGACGAGCAGTACTTC. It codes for CASSLTSGGARRDEQYF.

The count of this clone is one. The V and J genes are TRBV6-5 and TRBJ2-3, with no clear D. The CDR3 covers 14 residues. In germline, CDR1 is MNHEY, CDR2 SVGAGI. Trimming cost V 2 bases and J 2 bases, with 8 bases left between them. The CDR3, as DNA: TGTGCCAGCAGTTACCGCAGGTCCACAGATACGCAGTATTTT. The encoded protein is CASSYRRSTDTQYF.

The CDR3 region has the DNA TGTGCCAGCAGTTCGGGACTAGCGGGAGTACGGTACGAGCAGTACTTC. Protein product: CASSSGLAGVRYEQYF. The chain uses TRBV27 and TRBJ2-7; 14 nucleotides line up with TRBD2. V trimming: 4 bases; J trimming: 4 bases; junction bases outside the gene matches: 6. This CDR3 spans 16 amino acids. CDR1 is MNHEY and CDR2 is SMNVEV in the germline V gene (reference sequence).

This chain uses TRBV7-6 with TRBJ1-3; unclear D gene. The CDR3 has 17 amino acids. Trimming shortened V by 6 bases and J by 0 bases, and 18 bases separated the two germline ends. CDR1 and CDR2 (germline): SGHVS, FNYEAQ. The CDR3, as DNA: TGTGCCAGCAGTAACCACTTGTATGGGGACTCTGGAAACACCATATATTTT. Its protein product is CASSNHLYGDSGNTIYF.

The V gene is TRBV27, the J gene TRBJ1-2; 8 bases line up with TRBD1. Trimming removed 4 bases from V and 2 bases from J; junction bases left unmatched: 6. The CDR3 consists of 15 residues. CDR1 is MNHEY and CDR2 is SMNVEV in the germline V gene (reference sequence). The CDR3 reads CASSSSDRVNYGYTF. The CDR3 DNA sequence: TGTGCCAGCAGTTCCTCGGACAGGGTAAACTATGGCTACACCTTC.

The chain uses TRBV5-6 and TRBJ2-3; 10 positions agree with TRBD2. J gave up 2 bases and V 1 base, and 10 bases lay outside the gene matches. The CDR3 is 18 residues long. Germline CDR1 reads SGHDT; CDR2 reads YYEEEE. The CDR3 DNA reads TGTGCCAGCAGCTTGAGGAGCGGGAGGGTTCTGAACACAGATACGCAGTATTTT. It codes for CASSLRSGRVLNTDTQYF.

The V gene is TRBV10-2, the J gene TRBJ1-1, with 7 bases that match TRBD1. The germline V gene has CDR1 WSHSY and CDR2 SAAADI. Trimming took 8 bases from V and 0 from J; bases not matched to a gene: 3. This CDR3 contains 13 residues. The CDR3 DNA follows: TGCGCCAGCGGGGACAGCTTGAACACTGAAGCTTTCTTT. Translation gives CASGDSLNTEAFF.

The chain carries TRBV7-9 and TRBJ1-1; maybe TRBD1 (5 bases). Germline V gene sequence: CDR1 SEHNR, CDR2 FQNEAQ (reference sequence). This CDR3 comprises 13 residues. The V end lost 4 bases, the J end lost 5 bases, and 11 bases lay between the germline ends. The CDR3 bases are TGTGCCAGCAGCTATGGGGGAGAGACTGAAGCTTTCTTT. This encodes CASSYGGETEAFF.

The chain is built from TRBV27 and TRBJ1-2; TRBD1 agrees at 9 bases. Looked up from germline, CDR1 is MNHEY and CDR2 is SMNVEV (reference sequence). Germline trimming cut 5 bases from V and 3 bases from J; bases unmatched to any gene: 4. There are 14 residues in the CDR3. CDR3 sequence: CASSTTGGDYGYTF. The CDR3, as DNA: TGTGCCAGCAGTACGACAGGGGGAGACTATGGCTACACCTTC.

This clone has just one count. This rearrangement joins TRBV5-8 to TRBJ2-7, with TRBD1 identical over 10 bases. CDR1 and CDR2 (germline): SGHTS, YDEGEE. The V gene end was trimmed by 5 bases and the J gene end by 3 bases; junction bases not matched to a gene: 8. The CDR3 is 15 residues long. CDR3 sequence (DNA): TGTGCCAGCAGGGGAACGGGACAGGGGAGCTACGAGCAGTACTTC. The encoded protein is CASRGTGQGSYEQYF.

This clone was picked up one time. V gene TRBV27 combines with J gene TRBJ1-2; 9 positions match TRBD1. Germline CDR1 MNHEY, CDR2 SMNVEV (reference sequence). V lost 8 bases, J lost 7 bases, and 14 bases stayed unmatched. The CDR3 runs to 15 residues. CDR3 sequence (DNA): TGTGCCAGCTCCTCTAGCCTCGGGACAGGGCTTGGCTACACCTTC. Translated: CASSSSLGTGLGYTF.

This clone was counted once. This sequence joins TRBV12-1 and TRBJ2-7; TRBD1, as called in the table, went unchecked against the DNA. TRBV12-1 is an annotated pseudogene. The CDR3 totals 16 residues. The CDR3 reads CASSPKRGHLNYEQYF. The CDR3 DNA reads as TGTGCCAGCAGCCCCAAAAGGGGGCACCTTAACTACGAGCAGTACTTC.

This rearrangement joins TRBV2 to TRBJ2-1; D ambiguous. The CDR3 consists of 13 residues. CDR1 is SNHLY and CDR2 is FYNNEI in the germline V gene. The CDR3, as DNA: TGTGCACCGAGAGATCACTCCTACAATGAGCAGTTCTTC. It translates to CAPRDHSYNEQFF.